This entry lists 23 T cell receptor beta chains sequenced from one sample in a study of PD-1 blockade in classical Hodgkin lymphoma. Stated time point: newly diagnosed, previously untreated cHL patient sample. Thawed PBMCs underwent magnetic negative selection to yield purified CD4+ T cells. The table came from immunoSEQ multiplex PCR; TCRdb's copy has only in-frame clones and leaves some out. The table includes 20,000 or so clones, roughly nine tenths detected once. Sequencing input: CD4+ T cells from blood. Receptor source: a human donor with classical Hodgkin lymphoma.

V is TRBV4-3 and J is TRBJ2-1, with D possibly matching TRBD1 (6 bases). The CDR3 runs 13 residues. Germline CDR1 is LGHNA and CDR2 is YSLEER. Trimming left V 3 bases short and J 8 bases short, with 11 bases between. The CDR3 bases are TGCGCCAGCAGCCAGGGGGCTTACGATGAGCAGTTCTTC. Protein product: CASSQGAYDEQFF.

This clone was picked up a small number of times. CDR3 region: CASSPYEQYF. The CDR3 DNA reads TGTGCCAGCAGCCCATACGAGCAGTACTTC. The rearrangement uses TRBV5-4 and TRBJ2-7; D uncertain. The CDR3 has 10 amino acids. Trimming removed 4 bases at V and 4 bases at J, with 3 bases between. Germline assignment: CDR1 SGHNT and CDR2 YYREEE (reference sequence).

CDR3 in DNA: TGTGCCAGCAGTAATATAGCGGGTCTAGCCAAAAACATTCAGTACTTC. This encodes CASSNIAGLAKNIQYF. The rearrangement links TRBV27 to TRBJ2-4; 7 positions agree with TRBD2. The ends lost 5 bases at V and 0 bases at J; junction bases unmatched: 7. Germline V CDR1 and CDR2: MNHEY, SMNVEV (reference sequence). The CDR3 loop spans 16 amino acids.

The rearrangement uses TRBV6-5 and TRBJ2-7, with D uncertain. The CDR3 covers 16 residues. Germline V gene sequence: CDR1 MNHEY, CDR2 SVGAGI. The V and J ends lost 6 bases and 2 bases respectively, with 20 bases between them. This CDR3 reads CASSYAGQLEPYEQYF. The CDR3 DNA reads as TGTGCCAGCAGCTACGCCGGGCAGTTAGAACCCTACGAGCAGTACTTC.

The chain links TRBV11-1 to TRBJ2-7; the D gene is possibly TRBD1 (6 bases). V lost 1 base and J lost 4, with 11 bases in between. The CDR3 loop spans 14 amino acids. Germline V gene lookup returns CDR1 SGHAT and CDR2 FQDESV (reference sequence). CDR3 amino acids: CASSLESQGYEQYF. CDR3 in DNA: TGTGCCAGCAGCTTAGAAAGCCAGGGGTACGAGCAGTACTTC. The whole variable domain, filled in from reference TRBV11-1 and TRBJ2-7, reads EAEVAQSPRYKITEKSQAVAFWCDPISGHATLYWYRQILGQGPELLVQFQDESVVDDSQLPKDRFSAERLKGVDSTLKIQPAELGDSAMYLCASSLESQGYEQYFGPGTRLTVT.

The V gene is TRBV7-8, the J gene TRBJ2-7; 8 nucleotides match TRBD1. The germline V gene has CDR1 SGHVS and CDR2 FQNEAQ. This CDR3 comprises 14 residues. Trimming took 3 bases from V and 3 from J; bases not matched to a gene: 4. This CDR3 reads CASSFRTGNYEQYF. CDR3 DNA: TGTGCCAGCAGCTTTAGGACAGGGAACTACGAGCAGTACTTC.

CDR3 in DNA: TGTGCCAGCAGCTTAGACAGGGCGGATACGCAGTATTTT. Protein: CASSLDRADTQYF. This rearrangement joins TRBV7-2 to TRBJ2-3; D perhaps matches TRBD1 (6 bases). Germline values: CDR1 SGHTA, CDR2 FQGNSA. Between the trimmed V and J ends, which lost 1 base and 6 bases, there was a span of 8 bases. This CDR3 is 13 amino acids long.

This sequence joins TRBV28 and TRBJ2-7; TRBD1 matches 8 bases. Trimming took 8 bases from V and 6 from J; bases not matched to a gene: 18. This CDR3 region has 16 residues. Germline V CDR1 and CDR2: MDHEN, SYDVKM. DNA for the CDR3: TGTGCCAGCCCCCCTGGCCCGACAGGGGTGTTAAGCGAGCAGTACTTC. It translates to CASPPGPTGVLSEQYF.

The rearrangement links TRBV7-2 to TRBJ2-4; D unresolved. Germline V gene data show CDR1 as SGHTA and CDR2 as FQGNSA. CDR3 size: 14 residues. The V end lost 5 bases, the J end lost 3 bases, and 11 bases lay between the germline ends. The CDR3 region has the DNA TGTGCCAGCAGCCCCGTCCTCGGCAAAAACATTCAGTACTTC. Residues: CASSPVLGKNIQYF.

The chain has TRBV2 and TRBJ2-5, with TRBD1 as a possible D gene (6 bases). Trimming cost V 4 bases and J 4 bases, with 10 bases left between them. CDR1 is SNHLY, CDR2 FYNNEI, per germline. The CDR3 sequence is 13 residues long. CDR3 amino acids: CASSGQDGETQYF. CDR3 DNA sequence: TGTGCCAGCAGTGGACAGGATGGAGAGACCCAGTACTTC.

The chain employs TRBV6-1 and TRBJ1-2, with unresolved D. Trimming took 0 bases from V and 5 from J, leaving 10 bases between them. The CDR3 length is 14 residues. Germline assignment: CDR1 MNHNS and CDR2 SASEGT. The CDR3 DNA follows: TGTGCCAGCAGTGAAGCCGACCGGGGTTATGGCTACACCTTC. Protein product: CASSEADRGYGYTF.

The chain couples TRBV2 to TRBJ2-3; 7 nucleotides line up with TRBD2. Trimming at V came to 3 bases and at J to 0 bases, leaving 6 bases not matched to a gene. This CDR3 has 16 residues. Germline CDR1 SNHLY, CDR2 FYNNEI. CDR3 protein: CASSDQGEGSTDTQYF. Here the CDR3 DNA reads TGTGCCAGCAGTGACCAAGGGGAGGGGAGCACAGATACGCAGTATTTT.

The chain recombines TRBV6-1 with TRBJ1-2; perhaps TRBD1 as D (6 bases). Germline values: CDR1 MNHNS, CDR2 SASEGT. V lost 9 bases to trimming and J lost 4 bases, with 18 bases between them. The CDR3 length is 14 residues. CDR3 region: CASSGQNGIYGYTF. CDR3 nucleotides: TGTGCCAGTTCGGGACAAAACGGTATCTATGGCTACACCTTC.

This clone was observed a handful of times. The V gene is TRBV28, the J gene TRBJ1-1, with D unclear. Trimming left V 5 bases short and J 2 bases short, with 12 bases between. CDR3 size: 14 residues. Germline CDR1 reads MDHEN; CDR2 reads SYDVKM. CDR3 nucleotide sequence: TGTGCCAGCAGTCCGAGGACCGAAAACACTGAAGCTTTCTTT. This translates into CASSPRTENTEAFF.

The rearrangement uses TRBV6-4 and TRBJ2-2; TRBD1 aligns across 7 bases. Germline assignment: CDR1 MRHNA and CDR2 SNTAGT. The CDR3 totals 16 residues. The V gene end was trimmed by 10 bases and the J gene end by 0 bases; junction bases not matched to a gene: 11. The CDR3 DNA reads TGTGCCACCCGGGGATCCGGGACAGCGAACACCGGGGAGCTGTTTTTT. Its translation is CATRGSGTANTGELFF.

The chain has TRBV30 and TRBJ2-2, with D perhaps TRBD2 (5 bases). There are 15 residues in the CDR3. V was clipped by 0 bases and J by 3 bases, with 11 bases between them. The germline gives CDR1 GTSNPN, CDR2 SVGIG (reference sequence). CDR3 nucleotide sequence: TGTGCCTGGAGTGTAATCGGGATCTACACCGGGGAGCTGTTTTTT. Translated, it gives CAWSVIGIYTGELFF.

The chain employs TRBV5-1 and TRBJ2-3; TRBD1 agrees at 7 bases. J gave up 0 bases and V 0 bases, and 1 base lay outside the gene matches. The CDR3 runs to 15 residues. Germline-derived CDR1 and CDR2 are SGHRS and YFSETQ. Here the CDR3 reads CASSLEGASTDTQYF. CDR3 sequence (DNA): TGCGCCAGCAGCTTGGAGGGGGCTAGCACAGATACGCAGTATTTT.

This clone was detected a few times. The rearrangement uses TRBV7-2 and TRBJ1-5, with 7 nucleotides matching TRBD1. Germline V lookup: CDR1 SGHTA, CDR2 FQGNSA. The V and J ends lost 5 bases and 3 bases, in that order; junction bases with no gene match: 4. CDR3 length: 14 amino acids. The CDR3 here is CASSVDRANQPQHF. Here the CDR3 DNA reads TGTGCCAGCAGCGTCGACAGGGCCAATCAGCCCCAGCATTTT.

The genes are TRBV6-5 and TRBJ2-3; TRBD1 or TRBD2 may be the D gene (5 bases each). CDR3 length equals 9 residues. V was trimmed by 11 bases and J by 12 bases, leaving 12 bases between them. The germline V gene has CDR1 MNHEY and CDR2 SVGAGI. Here the CDR3 DNA reads TGTGCCCGCCGGGACGGACAGTATTTT. Its translation: CARRDGQYF.

The CDR3 DNA is TGTGCCAGCAGCTTATACGGGAGCGCTTTCTTT. It yields the protein CASSLYGSAFF. The chain joins TRBV7-2 to TRBJ1-1; D remains unclear. The CDR3 has 11 amino acids. Trimming shortened V by 2 bases and J by 11 bases, and 9 bases separated the two germline ends. Germline values: CDR1 SGHTA, CDR2 FQGNSA.

The chain combines TRBV11-3 with TRBJ2-6; the D is unclear. CDR3 length: 11 amino acids. With 11 bases removed from V and 4 bases from J, the gap between germline ends came to 6 bases. Germline CDR1 and CDR2: SGHNT and YENEEA. The CDR3 protein is CAVRGANVLTF. The DNA of the CDR3 is TGTGCCGTTCGAGGGGCCAACGTCCTGACTTTC.

J is TRBJ2-3 and V is TRBV28, with D unclear. CDR3 length: 16 amino acids. The germline CDR1 and CDR2 sequences are MDHEN and SYDVKM. V lost 5 bases and J lost 0, with 15 bases in between. The CDR3 spells CASSLPRGSSTDTQYF. The CDR3, as DNA: TGTGCCAGCAGTCTCCCCCGAGGTTCTAGCACAGATACGCAGTATTTT.

This clone was observed once. The chain links TRBV6-1 to TRBJ1-2; D is possibly TRBD1 (6 bases). Germline lookup yields CDR1 MNHNS and CDR2 SASEGT. The CDR3 is made up of 16 amino acids. V shed 2 bases and J shed 3 bases, with 16 bases lying between them. CDR3 sequence reads: CASSESLTDRYYGYTF. CDR3 nucleotides: TGTGCCAGCAGTGAAAGCCTGACGGACAGATACTATGGCTACACCTTC.